One sample yielded the 27 T cell receptor beta chains listed below, sequenced in a study of blood T cell repertoires in COVID-19. Sequencing was performed with immunoSEQ multiplex PCR; in TCRdb, only in-frame clones are kept and a portion is missing. The sample has hundreds of thousands of clones, over 85% seen once. The sample taken for sequencing was PBMCs or T cells enriched from blood (not recorded which). Receptors were obtained from a man aged 55 to 69 who had recovered from COVID-19.

For this clone: Additional DNA sequences in this sample encode the identical CDR3. V is TRBV7-9 and J is TRBJ1-4; tentative D call: TRBD1 (6 bases). Trimming left V 2 bases short and J 5 bases short, with 9 bases between. CDR3 size: 14 residues. From germline, CDR1 is SEHNR and CDR2 FQNEAQ (reference sequence). This CDR3 reads CASSLRQGNEKLFF. In DNA form, the CDR3 reads TGTGCCAGCAGCTTACGGCAGGGGAATGAAAAACTGTTTTTT.

The rearrangement uses TRBV30 and TRBJ1-2; tentative D call: TRBD1 (6 bases). The V end lost 7 bases, the J end lost 5 bases, and 17 bases lay between the germline ends. CDR1 and CDR2 (germline): GTSNPN, SVGIG (reference sequence). This CDR3 region has 13 residues. In nucleotides, the CDR3 is TGTGCCTCCCGTCTGGGGGCCTGGTATGGCTACACCTTC. It codes for CASRLGAWYGYTF.

The CDR3 region is CASSYSQGAHGMNTEAFF. Written as DNA, the CDR3 is TGTGCCAGCAGTTACTCCCAGGGGGCGCATGGGATGAACACTGAAGCTTTCTTT. The chain uses TRBV6-2 or TRBV6-3 and TRBJ1-1; 8 nucleotides agree with TRBD1. CDR1 is MNHEY and CDR2 is SVGEGT in the germline V gene. V lost 0 bases and J lost 0; bases outside the gene matches: 9. The CDR3 spans 18 residues.

This clone was recorded once. V usage is TRBV29-1 and J usage is TRBJ2-1; D gene uncertain. V was cut by 3 bases and J by 9 bases, with 15 bases left in between. The germline V gene has CDR1 SQVTM and CDR2 ANQGSEA. The CDR3 is made up of 13 amino acids. The CDR3: CSVDLGRSSEQFF. For the CDR3, the DNA is TGCAGCGTTGACCTAGGAAGGAGCAGTGAGCAGTTCTTC.

This chain connects TRBV27 to TRBJ1-6, with D tentatively TRBD1 (5 bases). CDR1 and CDR2 (germline): MNHEY, SMNVEV (reference sequence). CDR3 length equals 16 residues. V was pared by 5 bases and J by 0 bases, with 11 bases between. The CDR3 spells CASSTTRVSYNSPLHF. CDR3 DNA sequence: TGTGCCAGCAGTACGACCAGGGTCTCCTATAATTCACCCCTCCACTTT.

The chain has TRBV5-1 and TRBJ1-4, with TRBD1 matching 7 bases. The germline gives CDR1 SGHRS, CDR2 YFSETQ. V was clipped by 0 bases and J by 8 bases; unmatched bases: 10. The CDR3 has 16 amino acids. Here the CDR3 DNA reads TGCGCCAGCAGCTTGGCCTTGGGACAGATCGACGAAAAACTGTTTTTT. Residues: CASSLALGQIDEKLFF.

V is TRBV2 and J is TRBJ2-2; 7 positions agree with TRBD2. The J segment lost 4 bases and the V segment lost 7 bases, leaving 6 bases of the junction unmatched. The CDR3 is made up of 14 amino acids. In germline, CDR1 is SNHLY, CDR2 FYNNEI. CDR3 coding DNA: TGTGCCAGCAAAGCGGGATTCAGCACCGGGGAGCTGTTTTTT. Residues: CASKAGFSTGELFF.

V gene TRBV3-1 (or the pseudogene TRBV3-2) combines with J gene TRBJ2-5, with D possibly being TRBD2 (7 bases). The V end lost 4 bases, the J end lost 4 bases, and 13 bases lay between the germline ends. Germline V lookup: CDR1 LGHDT, CDR2 YNNKEL (reference sequence). There are 14 residues in the CDR3. This CDR3 reads CASSPFRGAETQYF. The CDR3 DNA sequence: TGTGCCAGCAGCCCCTTCCGGGGGGCAGAGACCCAGTACTTC.

J is TRBJ1-1 and V is TRBV4-3; no reliable D call. The V gene lost 1 base and the J gene lost 1 base, with 7 bases spanning the gap. The CDR3 is 14 amino acids. Germline loops: CDR1 LGHNA, CDR2 YSLEER. CDR3 loop: CASSQVRGNTEAFF. CDR3 nucleotide sequence: TGCGCCAGCAGCCAAGTTCGGGGGAACACTGAAGCTTTCTTT.

This chain links TRBV30 with TRBJ2-3; 11 nucleotides align to TRBD2. Germline CDR1 GTSNPN, CDR2 SVGIG (reference sequence). The CDR3 sequence is 14 residues long. The CDR3 loop is CGTSGSGRGNTQYF. The CDR3 DNA is TGTGGAACGAGTGGTAGCGGGAGGGGAAATACGCAGTATTTT.

The J gene is TRBJ2-7, the V gene TRBV27; D perhaps matches TRBD1 (5 bases). This CDR3 is built from 14 residues. Looked up from germline, CDR1 is MNHEY and CDR2 is SMNVEV (reference sequence). V lost 3 bases and J lost 1, with 10 bases in between. The CDR3 here is CASSFLPGSYEQYF. In DNA form, the CDR3 reads TGTGCCAGCAGTTTTCTGCCAGGGTCCTACGAGCAGTACTTC.

The chain links TRBV6-1 to TRBJ2-2, with TRBD2 matching over 9 bases. V shed 0 bases and J 6 bases; nucleotides not matched to a gene: 8. CDR3 size: 17 residues. CDR1 and CDR2 (germline): MNHNS, SASEGT. CDR3 DNA: TGTGCCAGCAGTGAAGCGTATGCGGGAGGGCCCCCCGGGGAGCTGTTTTTT. It encodes CASSEAYAGGPPGELFF.

The chain uses TRBV5-1 and TRBJ2-2; the match to TRBD1 covers 7 bases. The V gene's germline CDR1 is SGHRS and CDR2 YFSETQ. Trimming cost V 4 bases and J 5 bases; bases outside gene matches: 8. There are 15 residues in the CDR3. CDR3 sequence reads: CASSTGTVRTGELFF. The CDR3 DNA sequence: TGCGCCAGCAGCACCGGGACAGTGCGTACCGGGGAGCTGTTTTTT.

In DNA form, the CDR3 reads TGTGCCACCAGTGATATGACTAGCGGGAGAGCAGAGACCCAGTACTTC. Residues: CATSDMTSGRAETQYF. This rearrangement joins TRBV24-1 to TRBJ2-5; 12 nucleotides line up with TRBD2. The CDR3 consists of 16 residues. The J segment lost 4 bases and the V segment lost 3 bases, leaving 5 bases of the junction unmatched. CDR1 KGHDR and CDR2 SFDVKD come from the germline V gene.

The chain is built from TRBV5-1 and TRBJ1-1; D is possibly TRBD1 (5 bases). The germline V gene encodes CDR1 SGHRS and CDR2 YFSETQ. This CDR3 region has 16 residues. Trimming took 1 base from V and 5 from J, leaving 18 bases between them. This chain's CDR3 is CASSLIGGGAWTEAFF. The CDR3 DNA reads TGCGCCAGCAGCTTGATTGGTGGCGGGGCGTGGACTGAAGCTTTCTTT.

This clone was seen only once. The V and J genes are TRBV5-6 and TRBJ1-4; maybe TRBD1 (6 bases). V was trimmed by 3 bases and J by 11 bases, leaving 17 bases between them. Germline lookup yields CDR1 SGHDT and CDR2 YYEEEE. CDR3 length: 14 residues. CDR3 loop: CASSSPGQNGKLFF. CDR3 coding DNA: TGTGCCAGCAGCTCCCCGGGACAAAACGGGAAACTGTTTTTT.

The rearrangement links TRBV4-3 to TRBJ1-2; 7 bases line up with TRBD1. The CDR3 contains 15 residues. Germline loops: CDR1 LGHNA, CDR2 YSLEER. With 2 bases clipped from V and 2 bases from J, the junction kept 5 bases outside the gene matches. In DNA, the CDR3 is TGCGCCAGCAGCCAATACAGGGGCGACAACTATGGCTACACCTTC. This encodes CASSQYRGDNYGYTF.

V is TRBV2 and J is TRBJ1-3; D might be TRBD1 (6 bases). Germline V gene data show CDR1 as SNHLY and CDR2 as FYNNEI. The CDR3 runs 13 residues. V shed 6 bases and J shed 2 bases, with 8 bases lying between them. CDR3 residues: CASRGDTGNTIYF. In DNA, the CDR3 is TGTGCCAGCAGAGGGGACACTGGAAACACCATATATTTT.

Note on this clone: The junction departs from the called germline gene at one end, perhaps through a read error. This CDR3 reads CASSLGANSGYTF. The CDR3 DNA sequence: TGTGCCAGCAGCTTGGGGGCAAACTCTGGCTACACCTTC. The V call is TRBV5-4, the J call TRBJ1-2; unclear D gene. Looked up from germline, CDR1 is SGHNT and CDR2 is YYREEE (reference sequence). CDR3 length: 13 residues. The full variable domain, completed using reference TRBV5-4 and TRBJ1-2, is ETGVTQSPTHLIKTRGQQVTLRCSSQSGHNTVSWYQQALGQGPQFIFQYYREEENGRGNFPPRFSGLQFPNYSSELNVNALELDDSALYLCASSLGANSGYTFGSGTRLTVV.

CDR3 bases: TGTGCCAGCAGCACCAGCGGGGGAGGGTACAATGAGCAGTTCTTC. It translates to CASSTSGGGYNEQFF. The gene calls are TRBV9 and TRBJ2-1, with 8 bases that match TRBD2. The ends lost 4 bases at V and 4 bases at J; junction bases unmatched: 7. The CDR3 consists of 15 residues. Germline loops: CDR1 SGDLS, CDR2 YYNGEE.

J is TRBJ2-1 and V is TRBV24-1; D may be TRBD1 (5 bases). The ends were cut back, 5 bases at V and 10 bases at J, with 11 bases in the middle. Germline lookup yields CDR1 KGHDR and CDR2 SFDVKD. This CDR3 comprises 12 residues. CDR3 sequence (DNA): TGTGCCACCAGTGTCGACAGTTCGGAGCAGTTCTTC. Its protein is CATSVDSSEQFF.

V and J are TRBV28 and TRBJ1-5; D ambiguous. Germline V gene sequence: CDR1 MDHEN, CDR2 SYDVKM. Trimming took off 1 base at V and 6 bases at J, with 4 bases between the two ends. The CDR3 length is 12 residues. The DNA of the CDR3 is TGTGCCAGCAGTTTATCAGGTCAGCCCCAGCATTTT. This gives the protein CASSLSGQPQHF.

The chain employs TRBV10-3 and TRBJ2-3; D is perhaps TRBD1 (7 bases). With 2 bases removed from V and 5 bases from J, the gap between germline ends came to 14 bases. Germline values: CDR1 ENHRY, CDR2 SYGVKD. The CDR3 covers 15 residues. CDR3 DNA sequence: TGTGCCATCAGTGAGACAGGGGCGCGGGGAGATACGCAGTATTTT. As protein: CAISETGARGDTQYF.

In nucleotides, the CDR3 is TGTGCCAGCAGTTACGGTTTGGCAGGGGACTATGGCTACACCTTC. Translating gives CASSYGLAGDYGYTF. V usage is TRBV6-5 and J usage is TRBJ1-2; a possible D gene is TRBD1 (6 bases). V dropped 2 bases and J dropped 3 bases, with 13 bases sitting between them. The CDR3 is made up of 15 amino acids. Germline values: CDR1 MNHEY, CDR2 SVGAGI.

The chain combines TRBV2 with TRBJ1-5; TRBD1 matches 8 bases. Germline loops: CDR1 SNHLY, CDR2 FYNNEI. Trimming removed 4 bases from V and 2 bases from J; junction bases left unmatched: 1. The CDR3 contains 14 residues. The CDR3 nucleotides read TGTGCCAGCAGTGCACAGGGGGGCAATCAGCCCCAGCATTTT. Translating it yields CASSAQGGNQPQHF.

The chain uses TRBV3-1 (or the pseudogene TRBV3-2) and TRBJ1-2; no reliable D call. V lost 4 bases and J lost 3, with 6 bases in between. There are 12 residues in the CDR3. CDR1 and CDR2 from the germline V gene are LGHDT and YNNKEL (reference sequence). The DNA of the CDR3 is TGTGCCAGCAGCCTTAGCGACTATGGCTACACCTTC. It is translated as CASSLSDYGYTF.

J is TRBJ2-4 and V is TRBV7-2; 8 bases match TRBD1. The ends lost 5 bases at V and 2 bases at J; junction bases unmatched: 11. This CDR3 has 17 amino acids. Germline V gene sequence: CDR1 SGHTA, CDR2 FQGNSA. CDR3 protein: CASSPTDRVRTKNIQYF. The CDR3 DNA reads as TGTGCCAGCAGCCCAACGGACAGGGTTCGGACCAAAAACATTCAGTACTTC.